This TCR beta chain was found in a study of T cells in lung cancer brain metastases (dated 2018 in TCRdb). The study in broad terms: Of the approximately 20 patients, 15 to 17 had a history of tobacco use, with a median of 40 pack-years. Most of the roughly 20 patients received no interval therapy between primary and metastasis resection. Median interval between primary and brain metastasis specimen acquisition was around 350 days. The study compared TCR beta CDR3 repertoires of fully resected primary non-small cell lung cancers with those of paired brain metastases. The cohort included roughly 20 patients who provided approximately 40 specimens, with each patient contributing one primary lung lesion and one brain metastasis. The median age of the patients at first diagnosis was 55 to 65 years, and the group included roughly nine males and roughly eleven females. Primary and metastatic specimens both had an average DNA integrity number of roughly 4, with no significant difference between the two sites. Results the study describes overall, beyond this receptor: Most clones were lesion-specific, with limited overlap between paired lesions (mean Morisita index approximately 0.25). The ten most abundant clones made up a significantly larger repertoire fraction in brain metastases than primaries, suggesting clonal expansion. Compared with their paired primaries, brain metastases had significantly fewer unique productive clones (median around 1,400 versus 4,600). It was not possible to control for the effects of preoperative corticosteroids on T cell infiltration in brain metastases. DNA fragmentation in FFPE samples may have prevented retrieval of the complete infiltrating T cell repertoire.

Each sample received roughly 2 to 5.5 ug of genomic DNA as input, and the DNA input was kept equal within each pair of samples. TCR beta libraries were constructed with the immunoSEQ hsTCRbeta Kit, which uses multiplexed V and J gene primers in two PCR steps. The pooled libraries, together with positive and negative controls, were sequenced on an Illumina MiSeq running a 100-cycle paired-end protocol. On the authors' methods: Raw data were processed by the immunoSEQ vendor into normalized, annotated TCR beta repertoire reports. Richness was counted as unique clones by nucleotide sequence, and total richness was extrapolated with the iChao1 and Efron-Thisted estimators. Paired lesions were characterized and compared using Pielou's evenness, Simpson's index, top-ten clone proportional abundance, and the Morisita overlap index. The clones in this table, taken by TCRdb from immuneACCESS, are in-frame only. Not every clone is retained; where verified, under half of the shortfall comes from an unresolved V gene, and the cause of the rest is unknown. That table gives V, J and clone size, and the DNA gave D and trimming. The sample yields fewer than 3,000 clones; roughly 93% were counted once. The ten largest clones represent 4.4% of the sample.

Patients had resection either for delayed recurrence of a solitary brain metastasis or for synchronous oligometastatic disease. To avoid including cancers other than NSCLC, any patient with a history of multiple malignancies was excluded. Using marked H&E slides as a guide, tumor areas were macrodissected from a few unstained around 10 um sections that had been deparaffinized. All specimens were fixed in formalin and embedded in paraffin (FFPE). Genomic DNA was extracted using the AllPrep DNA/RNA FFPE Kit. Notes on this clone: Its target antigen remains unknown. The input lacks base qualities; no much larger clone sits a single base away.

The source material was tumor tissue from the primary lung tumor. Reading the label with the study, this specimen's cell subset or site is: primary lung cancer lesion. The origin of this receptor is a woman aged 45-65 years with non-small cell lung cancer.

CDR3 protein: CASSERGDNYGYTF. The nucleotide sequence is TGTGCCAGCAGCGAACGGGGGGACAACTATGGCTACACCTTC. The chain is assembled from TRBV9 and TRBJ1-2; TRBD1 is a weak D gene call, 5 bases matching. The CDR3 sequence holds 14 residues, the cysteine and phenylalanine included. The read is trimmed to its CDR3 DNA, 42 bases read in frame from base 1. CDR1 and CDR2, looked up from the germline V gene, are SGDLS and YYNGEE. The germline ends are 11 bases apart after V is trimmed by 3 bases and J by 2 bases.